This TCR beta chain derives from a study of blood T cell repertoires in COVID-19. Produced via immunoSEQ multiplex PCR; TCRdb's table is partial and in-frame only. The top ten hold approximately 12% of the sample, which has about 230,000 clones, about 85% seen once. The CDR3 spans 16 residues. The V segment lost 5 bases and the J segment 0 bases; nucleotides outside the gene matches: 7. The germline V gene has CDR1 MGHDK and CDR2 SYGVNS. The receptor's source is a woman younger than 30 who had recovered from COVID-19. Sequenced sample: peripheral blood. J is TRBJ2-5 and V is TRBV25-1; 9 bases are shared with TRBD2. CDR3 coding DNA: TGTGCCAGCAGTACGACTAGCGGAGCGTACCAAGAGACCCAGTACTTC. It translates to CASSTTSGAYQETQYF. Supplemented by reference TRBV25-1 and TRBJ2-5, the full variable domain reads EADIYQTPRYLVIGTGKKITLECSQTMGHDKMYWYQQDPGMELHLIHYSYGVNSTEKGDLSSESTVSRIRTEHFPLTLESARPSHTSQYLCASSTTSGAYQETQYFGPGTRLLVL.